A selection of T cell receptor beta chains follows, all from one sample in a study of cytomegalovirus exposure and HLA in healthy donors. Profiling relied on immunoSEQ multiplex PCR, and the TCRdb table lists in-frame clones only, not all of them. The data contain about 86,000 clones, around 75% of them singletons. Sequencing input: PBMCs. The receptors stem from a middle-aged woman in good health and CMV-seropositive. Both conserved end residues are part of each CDR3. The D gene is left open where the match is weak. Some rows mark clone size as missing; the rest say once, few, many or name a class of expanded clone.

>TRBD1|TRBV6-5|NA|TRBJ2-7
TGTGCCAGCAGCTCCGCAGGGGGCGCGGAATACGAGCAGTACTTC
CASSSAGGAEYEQYF
>NA|TRBV7-3|NA|TRBJ2-3
TGTGCCAGCTCTAGCGAGTTAGGATCAAGCACAGATACGCAGTATTTT
CASSSELGSSTDTQYF
>NA|TRBV19|NA|TRBJ1-2
TGTGCCAGTAGTCCAAAACCCCAGGGCTACAACTATGGCTACACCTTC
CASSPKPQGYNYGYTF
>NA|TRBV25-1|NA|TRBJ2-5
TGTGCCAGCTCGCGGGGCTCGTTCGAGACCCAGTACTTC
CASSRGSFETQYF
>NA|TRBV27|NA|TRBJ2-2
TGTGCCAGCACCTCCTTGGGCCCCCAGAACACCGGGGAGCTGTTTTTT
CASTSLGPQNTGELFF
>TRBD2|TRBV6-1|NA|TRBJ2-7
TGTGCCAGCAGTGAGTTGCGGGAGTACTCCTACGAGCAGTACTTC
CASSELREYSYEQYF
>TRBD1|TRBV11-2|NA|TRBJ1-1
TGTGCCAGCAGCTTTATTATATGGGGACAGGGATTAATGAACACTGAAGCTTTCTTT
CASSFIIWGQGLMNTEAFF
>NA|TRBV20-1|NA|TRBJ2-3
TGCAGTGCTCGCAGTACAGATACGCAGTATTTT
CSARSTDTQYF
>NA|TRBV7-2|NA|TRBJ1-5
TGTGCCAGCAGCTTAAGGGGCGGGAGCGGCAATCAGCCCCAGCATTTT
CASSLRGGSGNQPQHF
>TRBD2|TRBV5-1|NA|TRBJ2-1
TGCGCCAGCAGCCCCTCGGGACTAGCGGGGAATCACCAGTTCTTC
CASSPSGLAGNHQFF
>NA|TRBV6-5|NA|TRBJ2-2
TGTGCCAGCAGTTACACCAGGGAGAACACCGGGGAGCTGTTTTTT
CASSYTRENTGELFF
>NA|TRBV7-2|NA|TRBJ2-1
TGTGCCAGCAGCTTTGGCCAGGGATCTTACAATGAGCAGTTCTTC
CASSFGQGSYNEQFF
>TRBD1|TRBV30|NA|TRBJ1-2
TGTGCCTGGAGAGGGACAGGGTTGAACTATGGCTACACCTTC
CAWRGTGLNYGYTF
>NA|TRBV7-2|NA|TRBJ2-7
TGTGCCAGCAGCTCCCTAGGGCAGGGGAGTAGCGAGCAGTACTTC
CASSSLGQGSSEQYF
>TRBD1|TRBV6-6|NA|TRBJ2-3
TGTGCCAGCAGAGAGAGTTGGACAGGGGGCACAGATACGCAGTATTTT
CASRESWTGGTDTQYF
>NA|TRBV6-5|few|TRBJ1-1
TGTGCCAGCAGCAACGGGCGTCAGGAGGCTGAAGCTTTCTTT
CASSNGRQEAEAFF
>NA|TRBV11-1|NA|TRBJ2-3
TGTGCCAGCAGGACAGTCACAGATACGCAGTATTTT
CASRTVTDTQYF
>TRBD1|TRBV9|NA|TRBJ2-7
TGTGCCAGCAGCGTAGCTCTTACAGGGGGTAGCGAGCAGTACTTC
CASSVALTGGSEQYF
>NA|TRBV25-1|NA|TRBJ2-2
TGTGCCAGCAGTCCTGAGGTCGCCGGGGAGCTGTTTTTT
CASSPEVAGELFF
>NA|TRBV5-1|few|TRBJ1-1
TGCGCCAGCAGCTCTACCCCACGGGGCACTGAAGCTTTCTTT
CASSSTPRGTEAFF